This TCR beta chain is drawn from a study of CD8 T cells in Susac syndrome. Findings of the study overall: By the study's own acknowledgment, its TCR sequencing and HLA analysis included relatively few individuals.

In germline, CDR1 is SGHKS, CDR2 YYEKEE (reference sequence). Between the trimmed V and J ends, which lost 1 base and 1 base, there was a span of 6 bases. The CDR3 spans 13 residues. A note on this clonotype: The target antigen is unknown.

Roughly 0.45 to 1 ug RNA was reverse transcribed with random hexamers. Amplification of TCR beta CDR3 was carried out by immunoSEQ multiplex PCR, which covered 54 Vbeta and 13 Jbeta segments. TCRdb re-called the immunoSEQ multiplex PCR reads through MiXCR, storing one row per CDR3 protein. The top ten hold approximately 0.09% of the sample, which has 130,000 to 150,000 distinct CDR3 sequences, roughly 94% seen once. The clonotype originates from a human donor in good health. The chain employs TRBV5-5 and TRBJ2-7; D remains ambiguous. The sequencing sample was made of CD4+ T cells from PBMCs. This chain's CDR3 is CASSLRNSYEQYF. DNA for the CDR3: TGTGCCAGCAGCTTGCGTAATTCCTACGAGCAGTACTTC.